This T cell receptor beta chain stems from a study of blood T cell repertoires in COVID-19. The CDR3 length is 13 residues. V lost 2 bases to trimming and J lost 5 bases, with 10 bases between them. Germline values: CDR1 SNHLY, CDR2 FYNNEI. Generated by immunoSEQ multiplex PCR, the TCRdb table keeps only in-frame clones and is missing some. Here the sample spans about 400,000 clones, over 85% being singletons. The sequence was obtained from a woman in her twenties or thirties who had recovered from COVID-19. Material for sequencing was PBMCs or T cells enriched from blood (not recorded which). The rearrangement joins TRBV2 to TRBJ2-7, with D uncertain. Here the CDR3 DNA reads TGTGCCAGCAGTGAAAGAGTGGTCGACGAGCAGTACTTC. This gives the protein CASSERVVDEQYF.